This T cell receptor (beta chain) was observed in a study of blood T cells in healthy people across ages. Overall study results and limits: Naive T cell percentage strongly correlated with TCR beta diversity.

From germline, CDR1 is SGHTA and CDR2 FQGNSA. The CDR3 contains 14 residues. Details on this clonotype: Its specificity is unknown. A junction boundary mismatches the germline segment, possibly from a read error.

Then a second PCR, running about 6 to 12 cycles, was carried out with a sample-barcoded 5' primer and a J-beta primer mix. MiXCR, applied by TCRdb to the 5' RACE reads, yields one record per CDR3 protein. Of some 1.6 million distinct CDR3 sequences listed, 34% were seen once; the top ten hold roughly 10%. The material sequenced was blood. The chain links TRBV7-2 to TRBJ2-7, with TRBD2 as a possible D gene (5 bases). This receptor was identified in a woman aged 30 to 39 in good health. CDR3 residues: CASNLTPGNYEQYF. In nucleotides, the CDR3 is TGTGCCAGCAACTTAACGCCGGGAAACTACGAGCAGTACTTC.